Sequencing of this TCR beta chain was carried out in a study of patients and donors after allogeneic stem cell transplantation. TCRdb processed the RT-PCR reads anew with MiXCR; each CDR3 protein has one entry. The data contain roughly 26,000 distinct CDR3 sequences, roughly 7.3% of them singletons. There are many counts of this clonotype. The germline gives CDR1 SEHNR, CDR2 FQNEAQ (reference sequence). Trimming took 5 bases from V and 3 from J; bases not matched to a gene: 7. This CDR3 is built from 14 residues. This rearrangement joins TRBV7-9 to TRBJ2-7; 7 bases are shared with TRBD1. This sequence was found in a human donor who was either an allogeneic HSCT recipient or a stem cell or donor lymphocyte infusion donor (not recorded which). It is not recorded whose cells these are; they may come from a transplant donor. Sequencing used blood, either unsorted or a sorted T cell fraction (not recorded which). CDR3 sequence: CASSTTGAGYEQYF. The CDR3 DNA is TGTGCCAGCAGCACTACAGGGGCCGGCTACGAGCAGTACTTC.